Below are 26 T cell receptor beta chains sequenced from a single sample in a study of blood T cell repertoires in COVID-19 (TCRdb year 2020). The library was made by the immunoSEQ multiplex PCR assay. The source is immuneACCESS, and TCRdb retained only in-frame sequences with V and J called. Part of the clones is not carried over; for the studies checked, unresolved V genes explain less than half of this, and the remainder is unexplained. The sample table shows 300,000 to 350,000 clones, and around nine tenths are seen once. The ten biggest clones cover around 6.6% of the sample. Material for sequencing was peripheral blood. All receptors derive from a woman in her seventies with COVID-19, enrolled during active disease.

This clone was counted ten times or more. The rearrangement links TRBV11-2 to TRBJ1-2; the D is unclear. The V end was cut by 3 bases, the J end by 4 bases, with 9 bases between. The germline V gene encodes CDR1 SGHAT and CDR2 FQNNGV. This CDR3 spans 13 amino acids. DNA for the CDR3: TGTGCCAGCAGCTTGCAGAATCCCTATGGCTACACCTTC. Translated: CASSLQNPYGYTF. Looking up the rest from reference TRBV11-2 and TRBJ1-2 gives the full variable domain: EAGVAQSPRYKIIEKRQSVAFWCNPISGHATLYWYQQILGQGPKLLIQFQNNGVVDDSQLPKDRFSAERLKGVDSTLKIQPAKLEDSAVYLCASSLQNPYGYTFGSGTRLTVV.

The chain couples TRBV18 to TRBJ2-3, with 7 bases fitting TRBD1. Looked up from germline, CDR1 is KGHSH and CDR2 is LQKENI. The CDR3 consists of 14 residues. The V and J ends lost 5 bases and 1 base, in that order; junction bases with no gene match: 3. The CDR3 region is CASSEGQRTDTQYF. In DNA form, the CDR3 reads TGTGCCAGCTCAGAGGGACAGCGCACAGATACGCAGTATTTT.

The gene calls are TRBV2 and TRBJ1-5, with 9 bases fitting TRBD1. From germline, CDR1 is SNHLY and CDR2 FYNNEI. Trimming took 9 bases from V and 4 from J; bases not matched to a gene: 4. This CDR3 has 13 residues. The chain's CDR3 is CASGQGRNQPQHF. The CDR3 coding sequence is TGTGCCAGTGGACAGGGGAGAAATCAGCCCCAGCATTTT.

The chain recombines TRBV10-3 with TRBJ2-4, with 12 bases fitting TRBD1. CDR3 length equals 18 residues. The V segment lost 8 bases and the J segment 1 base; nucleotides outside the gene matches: 12. CDR1 ENHRY and CDR2 SYGVKD come from the germline V gene. CDR3 protein: CAIGEGTGGSGAKNIQYF. The CDR3 coding sequence is TGTGCCATCGGGGAGGGGACAGGGGGCAGTGGGGCCAAAAACATTCAGTACTTC.

CDR3 amino acids: CATSDSRGTGELFF. In nucleotides, the CDR3 is TGTGCCACCAGTGATTCAAGGGGTACCGGGGAGCTGTTTTTT. The chain links TRBV24-1 to TRBJ2-2; the D gene is possibly TRBD1 (5 bases). CDR3 length: 14 residues. Germline assignment: CDR1 KGHDR and CDR2 SFDVKD. Trimming left V 2 bases short and J 5 bases short, with 8 bases between.

In the case of this clone: Other DNA sequences within the sample encode an identical CDR3. The V and J genes are TRBV5-1 and TRBJ2-3; D might be TRBD1 (5 bases). V lost 1 base to trimming and J lost 3 bases, with 9 bases between them. Germline CDR1 and CDR2: SGHRS and YFSETQ. The CDR3 consists of 14 residues. In DNA form, the CDR3 reads TGCGCCAGCAGCTTGTCAGGGCAAACAGATACGCAGTATTTT. It encodes CASSLSGQTDTQYF.

CDR3: CATSGRDRGGNTGELFF. The CDR3 DNA follows: TGTGCCACCAGTGGTAGAGACAGGGGCGGGAACACCGGGGAGCTGTTTTTT. J is TRBJ2-2 and V is TRBV24-1, with 8 bases matching TRBD1. The germline V gene encodes CDR1 KGHDR and CDR2 SFDVKD. The length of the CDR3 is 17 residues. J gave up 1 base and V 5 bases, and 8 bases lay outside the gene matches.

This clone has a handful of counts. DNA for the CDR3: TGCGCCAGCAGCCCCGGAGGAACGGAGTGGACTGAAGCTTTCTTT. Translating it yields CASSPGGTEWTEAFF. The gene calls are TRBV4-3 and TRBJ1-1; D not resolved. From germline, CDR1 is LGHNA and CDR2 YSLEER. The V gene lost 4 bases and the J gene lost 5 bases, with 17 bases spanning the gap. The CDR3 covers 15 residues.

The gene calls are TRBV5-1 and TRBJ1-1, with 8 bases lining up with TRBD1. The germline gives CDR1 SGHRS, CDR2 YFSETQ. The CDR3 has 14 amino acids. Trimming removed 4 bases from V and 0 bases from J; junction bases left unmatched: 2. The CDR3 loop is CASSDRGLNTEAFF. The DNA of the CDR3 is TGCGCCAGCAGCGACAGGGGCCTGAACACTGAAGCTTTCTTT.

This clone was counted a single time. The V gene is TRBV10-2, the J gene TRBJ2-5; 10 positions match TRBD2. The CDR3 is 15 amino acids. The V and J ends lost 2 bases and 4 bases, in that order; junction bases with no gene match: 4. Germline V gene data show CDR1 as WSHSY and CDR2 as SAAADI. DNA of the CDR3: TGCGCCAGCAGTGAGAGGGTAGCGGGAGGAGAGACCCAGTACTTC. Its protein is CASSERVAGGETQYF.

The rearrangement joins TRBV28 to TRBJ2-5; TRBD2 aligns across 8 bases. The V gene end was trimmed by 3 bases and the J gene end by 3 bases; junction bases not matched to a gene: 6. In germline, CDR1 is MDHEN, CDR2 SYDVKM. The CDR3 runs to 15 residues. In DNA, the CDR3 is TGTGCCAGCAGTTTGTACGGGGGGGCCAAAGAGACCCAGTACTTC. This codes for CASSLYGGAKETQYF.

The V gene is TRBV29-1, the J gene TRBJ2-7, with TRBD1 matching over 7 bases. V lost 6 bases, J lost 0 bases, and 5 bases stayed unmatched. Germline CDR1 reads SQVTM; CDR2 reads ANQGSEA. This CDR3 comprises 13 residues. The CDR3 DNA is TGCAGCGTGTGGACAGGCGACTCCTACGAGCAGTACTTC. Its translation: CSVWTGDSYEQYF.

The J gene is TRBJ1-5, the V gene TRBV2; 7 positions agree with TRBD1. V shed 6 bases and J 7 bases; nucleotides not matched to a gene: 12. Germline V gives CDR1 SNHLY, CDR2 FYNNEI. The CDR3 sequence is 15 residues long. The CDR3 nucleotides are TGTGCCAGCAGCCAGACAGGGCCGGATGGGCAGCCCCAGCATTTT. Amino acids: CASSQTGPDGQPQHF. The full variable domain, in which reference TRBV2 and TRBJ1-5 provide the parts outside the CDR3, is EPEVTQTPSHQVTQMGQEVILRCVPISNHLYFYWYRQILGQKVEFLVSFYNNEISEKSEIFDDQFSVERPDGSNFTLKIRSTKLEDSAMYFCASSQTGPDGQPQHFGDGTRLSIL.

The chain uses TRBV5-1 and TRBJ1-1, with D unclear. Germline values: CDR1 SGHRS, CDR2 YFSETQ. This CDR3 contains 14 residues. V dropped 0 bases and J dropped 0 bases, with 6 bases sitting between them. The CDR3 here is CASSLGEMNTEAFF. CDR3 coding DNA: TGCGCCAGCAGCTTGGGGGAGATGAACACTGAAGCTTTCTTT. The whole variable domain, filled in from reference TRBV5-1 and TRBJ1-1, reads KAGVTQTPRYLIKTRGQQVTLSCSPISGHRSVSWYQQTPGQGLQFLFEYFSETQRNKGNFPGRFSGRQFSNSRSEMNVSTLELGDSALYLCASSLGEMNTEAFFGQGTRLTVV.

This chain connects TRBV28 to TRBJ1-5, with a tentative D call TRBD1 (5 bases). The CDR3 has 14 amino acids. Germline CDR1 and CDR2: MDHEN and SYDVKM. Trimming removed 6 bases at V and 3 bases at J, with 12 bases between. DNA for the CDR3: TGTGCCAGCAGGATAACAGGATTCAATCAGCCCCAGCATTTT. It translates to CASRITGFNQPQHF.

The chain combines TRBV2 with TRBJ1-5; TRBD1 aligns across 7 bases. CDR3 length equals 15 residues. The germline V gene has CDR1 SNHLY and CDR2 FYNNEI. The ends lost 7 bases at V and 0 bases at J; junction bases unmatched: 6. The CDR3 nucleotides read TGTGCCAGCACTCCAGGGACAGCTAGCAATCAGCCCCAGCATTTT. This codes for CASTPGTASNQPQHF.

The J gene is TRBJ2-6, the V gene TRBV5-4; D gene uncertain. Germline loops: CDR1 SGHNT, CDR2 YYREEE (reference sequence). V was clipped by 4 bases and J by 4 bases, with 12 bases between them. The CDR3 has 15 amino acids. CDR3 residues: CASSPQSLGANVLTF. The CDR3 DNA sequence: TGTGCCAGCAGCCCACAGTCCCTGGGGGCCAACGTCCTGACTTTC.

The chain joins TRBV5-1 to TRBJ2-1; TRBD2 matches at 8 bases. Per the germline V gene, CDR1 is SGHRS and CDR2 is YFSETQ. The CDR3 has 16 residues. V lost 0 bases to trimming and J lost 6 bases; unmatched junction nucleotides: 8. This CDR3 reads CASSLAGTRSSNEQFF. Written as DNA, the CDR3 is TGCGCCAGCAGCTTGGCCGGGACTAGATCGTCCAATGAGCAGTTCTTC.

This chain connects TRBV5-8 to TRBJ1-2; D perhaps matches TRBD1 (6 bases). The CDR3 length is 13 residues. The V end lost 3 bases, the J end lost 6 bases, and 12 bases lay between the germline ends. Germline loops: CDR1 SGHTS, CDR2 YDEGEE. The CDR3 DNA follows: TGTGCCAGCAGCTCGATCTACAGGGATGGCTACACCTTC. Translated: CASSSIYRDGYTF.

This chain joins TRBV6-5 and TRBJ2-7, with D possibly TRBD2 on 6 matching bases. V was shortened by 5 bases and J by 6 bases, with 11 bases between the two germline ends. The CDR3 totals 12 residues. Germline CDR1 is MNHEY and CDR2 is SVGAGI. CDR3 protein: CASSNTRGEQYF. CDR3 nucleotides: TGTGCCAGCAGTAACACGCGGGGCGAGCAGTACTTC.

The V gene is TRBV25-1, the J gene TRBJ2-7; possibly TRBD1 for D (6 bases). CDR1 is MGHDK and CDR2 is SYGVNS in the germline V gene. This CDR3 is built from 14 residues. Trimming removed 4 bases from V and 6 bases from J, with 16 bases in between. The CDR3 loop reads CASSGKGVGGEQYF. The DNA of the CDR3 is TGTGCCAGCAGTGGTAAGGGGGTCGGAGGCGAGCAGTACTTC.

Comments on this clone: This same CDR3 is encoded by further DNA sequences in the sample. This chain connects TRBV5-1 to TRBJ2-1; 12 nucleotides agree with TRBD2. Per the germline V gene, CDR1 is SGHRS and CDR2 is YFSETQ. The J segment lost 6 bases and the V segment lost 4 bases, leaving 5 bases of the junction unmatched. This CDR3 contains 15 residues. The CDR3 nucleotides read TGCGCCAGCAGCCCCCTAGCGGGGGGGCCCAATGAGCAGTTCTTC. Its protein product is CASSPLAGGPNEQFF. The complete variable domain, with remaining parts taken from reference TRBV5-1 and TRBJ2-1, reads KAGVTQTPRYLIKTRGQQVTLSCSPISGHRSVSWYQQTPGQGLQFLFEYFSETQRNKGNFPGRFSGRQFSNSRSEMNVSTLELGDSALYLCASSPLAGGPNEQFFGPGTRLTVL.

The genes are TRBV9 and TRBJ2-3, with a tentative D call TRBD2 (5 bases). V was shortened by 0 bases and J by 4 bases, with 15 bases between the two germline ends. CDR1 SGDLS and CDR2 YYNGEE come from the germline V gene. CDR3 length: 16 residues. CDR3 bases: TGTGCCAGCAGCGTAGACGGTGCTCTAGCAGCAGATACGCAGTATTTT. The encoded protein is CASSVDGALAADTQYF. Filled out from reference TRBV9 and TRBJ2-3, the complete variable domain reads DSGVTQTPKHLITATGQRVTLRCSPRSGDLSVYWYQQSLDQGLQFLIQYYNGEERAKGNILERFSAQQFPDLHSELNLSSLELGDSALYFCASSVDGALAADTQYFGPGTRLTVL.

In its sample, this clone was seen a few times. The V gene is TRBV19, the J gene TRBJ1-4; 8 nucleotides line up with TRBD1. CDR3 size: 17 residues. Germline trimming cut 5 bases from V and 0 bases from J; bases unmatched to any gene: 8. The germline V gene encodes CDR1 LNHDA and CDR2 SQIVND (reference sequence). The CDR3 is CASSSYRGSATNEKLFF. The DNA of the CDR3 is TGTGCCAGTAGTTCATACAGGGGGAGTGCAACTAATGAAAAACTGTTTTTT.

The chain links TRBV5-1 to TRBJ2-7; perhaps TRBD2 as D (6 bases). CDR1 and CDR2 from the germline V gene are SGHRS and YFSETQ. The ends were cut back, 1 base at V and 0 bases at J, with 14 bases in the middle. CDR3 length equals 16 residues. The CDR3: CASSLIFRGDSYEQYF. The CDR3 DNA is TGCGCCAGCAGCTTGATCTTTCGCGGGGACTCCTACGAGCAGTACTTC.

The chain carries TRBV19 and TRBJ1-2; no definite D call. Per germline, CDR1 LNHDA and CDR2 SQIVND (reference sequence). Trimming shortened V by 4 bases and J by 8 bases, and 20 bases separated the two germline ends. CDR3 length equals 15 residues. In DNA, the CDR3 is TGTGCCAGTAGTAAGAATGGATGGGAGGAAGGCGGCTACACCTTC. Protein sequence: CASSKNGWEEGGYTF.